This T cell receptor (beta chain) is drawn from a study of blood T cell repertoires in COVID-19. Study overall: Material from acute and convalescent COVID-19 was sourced from the United States, Italy and Spain.

CDR3 length: 15 residues. Trimming removed 6 bases from V and 4 bases from J; junction bases left unmatched: 7. Germline CDR1 reads MNHEY; CDR2 reads SVGAGI. Per the study methods: Reference gene primers were amplified, and this amplification served to estimate nucleated cell counts. This table comes from immunoSEQ multiplex PCR, and its TCRdb copy is limited to in-frame clones, with some not included. V and J calls and clone size come straight from that table; D and trimming were deduced from the DNA. The data show about 90,000 clones, with approximately 84% seen just once and 25% held by the top ten.

Material for sequencing was peripheral blood. This chain uses TRBV6-5 with TRBJ1-5; 9 bases map to TRBD1. The TCR sequence derives from an elderly man with active or convalescent COVID-19. The chain's CDR3 is CASRRQGVRNQPQHF. The DNA for the CDR3 is TGTGCCAGCAGAAGACAGGGGGTGAGGAATCAGCCCCAGCATTTT.